The clone carrying this T cell receptor (beta chain) was recorded many times. Its specificity is not known. These data belong to a study of T-cell reconstitution after alpha-beta-depleted transplantation in children. General study results and limits: By about two months after transplant, alpha-beta T cells reportedly arose from several hundred graft clones that had expanded. After one year, T-cell counts and TCRbeta diversity mostly came from new T cells. Surviving recipient T cells and intrathymic progenitors accounted for some patients' high TCRbeta diversity at day 60.

This CDR3 region has 17 residues. Trimming took 0 bases from V and 5 from J, leaving 19 bases between them. Per the germline V gene, CDR1 is MNHEY and CDR2 is SVGAGI. As it was prepared, the TCRbeta library received unique molecular identifiers. Each CDR3 protein gets one entry after TCRdb re-called the PCR reads with MiXCR. The data contain fewer than 700,000 distinct CDR3 sequences, roughly 23% of them seen just once; the ten biggest clones take up around an eighth. The source was PBMCs, mostly from graft donor cells, collected 360 days after TCRalphabeta/CD19-depleted stem cell transplant. This chain connects TRBV6-5 to TRBJ2-5; the D call may be TRBD1 or TRBD2 (5 bases each). This receptor was identified in a boy less than two years old who had a stem cell transplant for acute myeloid leukemia, so the T cells may come from the graft donor. The CDR3 region is CASSYSGVFRVTETQYF. The CDR3 coding sequence is TGTGCCAGCAGTTACTCGGGGGTATTTCGAGTAACGGAGACCCAGTACTTC.